A selection of T cell receptor beta chains follows, all from one sample in a study of T cells after yellow fever vaccination. MiXCR, applied by TCRdb to the 5' RACE reads, yields one record per CDR3 protein. The sample gives some 340,000 distinct CDR3 sequences, roughly a tenth of which show up once; around 3.2% is in the top ten. The material sequenced was CD4+ T cells sorted from PBMCs, taken 45 days after the yellow fever booster vaccination. The source of these receptors is a man in his late teens or twenties who received the YFV17D yellow fever vaccine. Each CDR3 is given with its conserved first and last residue.

V: TRBV7-2
J: TRBJ2-5
CDR3: CASSLLGYQETQYF

V: TRBV28
J: TRBJ1-6
CDR3: CASSAPGQGTNSPLHF

V: TRBV10-3
J: TRBJ1-1
CDR3: CAISESNRGTEAFF

V: TRBV12-5
J: TRBJ1-2
CDR3: CASGLVQGRGSYGYTF

V: TRBV7-3
J: TRBJ2-1
CDR3: CASSPWGSSGGVSYNEQFF

V: TRBV12-3/TRBV12-4
J: TRBJ1-1
CDR3: CASSSRTPGAEAFF

V: TRBV5-1
J: TRBJ2-1
CDR3: CASSLASTWNEQFF

V: TRBV19
J: TRBJ1-1
CDR3: CASAGQNTEAFF

V: TRBV4-1
J: TRBJ1-2
CDR3: CASSRVFRGGDYGYTF

V: TRBV12-3/TRBV12-4
J: TRBJ2-2
CDR3: CASRIEQGFTGELFF

V: TRBV12-3/TRBV12-4
J: TRBJ1-1
CDR3: CASRIPGQGNTEAFF

V: TRBV20-1
J: TRBJ1-4
CDR3: CSARLGDGEKLFF

V: TRBV18
J: TRBJ1-2
CDR3: CASSPGGDLANYGYTF

V: TRBV20-1
J: TRBJ2-5
CDR3: CSARDPVTGRETQYF

V: TRBV5-1
J: TRBJ2-5
CDR3: CASSLLAGNQETQYF

V: TRBV7-9
J: TRBJ1-2
CDR3: CASSFAANYGYTF

V: TRBV7-9
J: TRBJ2-5
CDR3: CASSPRASRETQYF

V: TRBV9
J: TRBJ1-1
CDR3: CASSPSIMGNTEAFF

V: TRBV6-2/TRBV6-3
J: TRBJ2-3
CDR3: CASNSDLDTQYF

V: TRBV5-8
J: TRBJ1-6
CDR3: CASSLFFSYNSPLHF

V: TRBV3-1
J: TRBJ2-2
CDR3: CASSQEGGIGELFF

V: TRBV18
J: TRBJ1-6
CDR3: CASSLRTGGADSPLHF

V: TRBV6-6
J: TRBJ2-2
CDR3: CASSQQGAGGELFF

V: TRBV30
J: TRBJ1-3
CDR3: CAWDRGSSGNTIYF

V: TRBV3-1
J: TRBJ2-2
CDR3: CASSQYRVTGELFF

V: TRBV9
J: TRBJ1-5
CDR3: CASSVETFGPQHF

V: TRBV7-9
J: TRBJ1-2
CDR3: CASSFTVYGYTF

V: TRBV20-1
J: TRBJ2-3
CDR3: CSARDPGGTPDTQYF

V: TRBV27
J: TRBJ2-5
CDR3: CASSSGTSGGLAQYF

V: TRBV7-9
J: TRBJ2-7
CDR3: CASSLDPTGEPHEQYF

V: TRBV14
J: TRBJ1-4
CDR3: CASSQQFHRVEEKLFF

V: TRBV20-1
J: TRBJ1-5
CDR3: CSASDREQPQHF

V: TRBV11-3
J: TRBJ2-1
CDR3: CASSQSRSNNEQFF

V: TRBV6-1
J: TRBJ1-5
CDR3: CASRTGGGQPQHF

V: TRBV5-4
J: TRBJ1-1
CDR3: CASSLDRYSTEAFF

V: TRBV6-2/TRBV6-3
J: TRBJ2-3
CDR3: CASSYSRESTDTQYF

V: TRBV6-6
J: TRBJ2-4
CDR3: CASSSIGGRENIQYF

V: TRBV5-1
J: TRBJ2-5
CDR3: CASSVDRGFGETQYF

V: TRBV7-2
J: TRBJ2-1
CDR3: CASSLMVLGTHYNEQFF

V: TRBV5-4
J: TRBJ2-3
CDR3: CASRLAGGSTDTQYF